Following are 12 T cell receptor beta chains from one sample sequenced in a study of post-analysis software for immune sequencing data. General study findings and limits: When patients were compared with controls, about 5 TRBV segments were more frequent, TRBV5-6, TRBV5-1 and TRBV20-1 among them.

Libraries were made from TCR beta cDNA, and they carried unique molecular identifiers. TCRdb passed the PCR reads through MiXCR, listing each CDR3 protein once. There are 740,000 or so distinct CDR3 sequences in the sample; under 70% occur only once, and around 4.5% lies in the top ten. No antigen is known for these receptors. The sequenced sample was blood. Receptors were obtained from a girl between 10 and 17 years old with multiple sclerosis.

The V call is TRBV2, the J call TRBJ2-5; 8 nucleotides line up with TRBD2. V gave up 6 bases and J gave up 11 bases; unmatched junction bases: 14. Germline CDR1 and CDR2: SNHLY and FYNNEI. The CDR3 spans 14 residues. CDR3 amino acids: CASRAQAGGDEQYF. The CDR3 DNA reads as TGTGCCAGCAGGGCCCAGGCGGGGGGCGATGAGCAGTACTTC.

The V gene is TRBV5-1, the J gene TRBJ2-4, with 10 bases aligning to TRBD1. Germline CDR1 and CDR2: SGHRS and YFSETQ. The CDR3 sequence is 14 residues long. The V and J ends lost 4 bases and 13 bases, in that order; junction bases with no gene match: 11. CDR3 sequence (DNA): TGCGCCAGCAGCGTGCGTGACAGGGGGCAGGAGCAGTACTTC. Translating it yields CASSVRDRGQEQYF. The whole variable domain, filled in from reference TRBV5-1 and TRBJ2-4, reads KAGVTQTPRYLIKTRGQQVTLSCSPISGHRSVSWYQQTPGQGLQFLFEYFSETQRNKGNFPGRFSGRQFSNSRSEMNVSTLELGDSALYLCASSVRDRGQEQYFGAGTRLSVL.

The sample holds a few counts of this clonotype. The rearrangement joins TRBV29-1 to TRBJ2-6, with unresolved D. In germline, CDR1 is SQVTM, CDR2 ANQGSEA. The CDR3 contains 15 residues. Trimming shortened V by 6 bases and J by 8 bases, and 20 bases separated the two germline ends. CDR3 DNA: TGCAGCGTCGGTAGAACAGCTCTAGGGACCAACGTCCTGACTTTC. Amino acids: CSVGRTALGTNVLTF. Full variable domain (rest looked up from reference TRBV29-1 and TRBJ2-6): SAVISQKPSRDICQRGTSLTIQCQVDSQVTMMFWYRQQPGQSLTLIATANQGSEATYESGFVIDKFPISRPNLTFSTLTVSNMSPEDSSIYLCSVGRTALGTNVLTFGAGSRLTVL.

The chain recombines TRBV6-5 with TRBJ2-5, with TRBD2 as a possible D gene (6 bases). TRBJ2-7 matches the DNA end more closely, so the J call is doubtful. Germline CDR1 reads MNHEY; CDR2 reads SVGAGI. There are 14 residues in the CDR3. The CDR3 protein is CASRPGERSYEQYF. CDR3 nucleotide sequence: TGTGCCAGCCGTCCGGGGGAAAGGTCATACGAGCAGTACTTC.

V usage is TRBV29-1 and J usage is TRBJ2-7; D assignment may be TRBD1 or TRBD2 (5 bases each). Germline V gene data show CDR1 as SQVTM and CDR2 as ANQGSEA. This CDR3 has 14 residues. Trimming pared 5 bases from V and 6 bases from J, leaving 20 bases between. CDR3 amino acids: CSVRDRLGLSEQYF. The CDR3 DNA reads TGCAGCGTTCGGGACCGCCTGGGGCTCTCCGAGCAGTACTTC.

The chain combines TRBV12-3 or TRBV12-4 with TRBJ2-7; perhaps TRBD2 as D (7 bases). The CDR3 spans 15 residues. V gave up 7 bases and J gave up 1 base, with 17 bases separating them. The DNA of the CDR3 is TGTGCCAGCAACCTTGGGAGGGGGAAGTCCTACGAGCAGTACTTC. Amino acid sequence: CASNLGRGKSYEQYF.

The chain uses TRBV6-5 and TRBJ2-5; 8 nucleotides align to TRBD1. The assigned J gene may be wrong: the sequence end matches TRBJ2-7 better. CDR1 and CDR2 from the germline V gene are MNHEY and SVGAGI. The CDR3 consists of 16 residues. The CDR3 loop reads CASSYPSTGQAAEQYF. The CDR3 DNA follows: TGTGCCAGCAGTTACCCCTCAACGGGACAGGCCGCCGAGCAGTACTTC.

The V and J genes are TRBV6-5 and TRBJ2-7; D perhaps matches TRBD2 (6 bases). The CDR3 is 12 amino acids. The germline V and J ends were trimmed by 6 bases and 3 bases, with 9 bases remaining between them. Germline V gives CDR1 MNHEY, CDR2 SVGAGI. The CDR3 is CASRRTNYEQYF. For the CDR3, the DNA is TGTGCCAGCAGAAGGACTAACTACGAGCAGTACTTC.

V usage is TRBV7-6 and J usage is TRBJ2-1, with D tentatively TRBD2 (6 bases). V was cut by 1 base and J by 7 bases, with 11 bases left in between. The CDR3 extends over 14 amino acids. CDR1 SGHVS and CDR2 FNYEAQ come from the germline V gene. CDR3 region: CASSLGLAENEQFF. CDR3 DNA sequence: TGTGCCAGCAGCTTAGGGTTAGCGGAAAATGAGCAGTTCTTC. Variable domain in full (rest from reference TRBV7-6 and TRBJ2-1): GAGVSQSPRYKVTKRGQDVALRCDPISGHVSLYWYRQALGQGPEFLTYFNYEAQQDKSGLPNDRFSAERPEGSISTLTIQRTEQRDSAMYRCASSLGLAENEQFFGPGTRLTVL.

This clonotype occurred once. The V gene is TRBV7-6, the J gene TRBJ1-1; D is uncertain. This CDR3 is built from 15 residues. V gave up 1 base and J gave up 5 bases, with 14 bases separating them. CDR1 is SGHVS and CDR2 is FNYEAQ in the germline V gene. The CDR3 loop reads CASSLDTGSRTEAFF. The CDR3 DNA is TGTGCCAGCAGCTTAGACACGGGGAGTCGTACTGAAGCTTTCTTT.

The rearrangement joins TRBV7-9 to TRBJ2-7; 7 bases fit TRBD1. Germline CDR1 is SEHNR and CDR2 is FQNEAQ (reference sequence). The CDR3 runs to 15 residues. The trim removed 5 bases at V and 3 bases at J, leaving 10 bases unmatched. Written as DNA, the CDR3 is TGTGCCAGCAGCCGAGGCGACAGGGTTGACTACGAGCAGTACTTC. As protein: CASSRGDRVDYEQYF.

The chain employs TRBV6-5 and TRBJ1-1; D is perhaps TRBD1 (6 bases). The germline CDR1 and CDR2 sequences are MNHEY and SVGAGI. The CDR3 loop spans 13 amino acids. The V and J ends lost 6 bases and 2 bases respectively, with 10 bases between them. This chain's CDR3 is CASRHRVNTEAFF. CDR3 coding DNA: TGTGCCAGCAGGCACAGGGTAAACACTGAAGCTTTCTTT.